This T cell receptor (beta chain) was profiled in a study of T cells in women clearing cervical HPV infection. Study details: Controls gave blood once infection was undetectable; cases at lesion identification. Findings and limits, study-wide: CIN3+ cases had significantly higher TCR repertoire richness than controls, but evenness did not differ.

A remark on this clone: Its antigen is not known. The read terminates 3 residues before the CDR3 end, so the remaining end is supplied by the germline J gene.

The protocol was immunoSEQ multiplex PCR, while the TCRdb copy is restricted to in-frame clones and leaves out a portion. The sample yields under 50,000 clones, of which the top ten take up approximately 0.98%. J was trimmed by 3 bases and V by 8 bases; bases with no gene match: 4. Germline lookup yields CDR1 SNHLY and CDR2 FYNNEI. The CDR3 runs 12 residues. The sequence was collected from a woman between 18 and 70 years old with a cervical HPV16 infection that either progressed to CIN3+ or cleared (not recorded which). This sequence joins TRBV2 and TRBJ2-7; 7 bases are shared with TRBD1. Source material: blood buffy coat. CDR3 amino acids: CASAGTVYEQYF. CDR3 DNA, as far as it was read: TGTGCCAGCGCCGGGACAGTCTACGAG.